These 27 T cell receptor beta chains came from one sample sequenced in a study of T cell responses to AZD1222 COVID-19 vaccine. Repertoires were generated with immunoSEQ multiplex PCR, while TCRdb's copy carries only in-frame clones and drops some. The table lists 15,000 to 20,000 clones, about nine tenths of them singletons. The specimen comprised peripheral blood, sampled 28 days after the second AZD1222 dose. The receptors derive from an adult who received the AZD1222 COVID-19 vaccine.

The chain recombines TRBV3-1 (or the pseudogene TRBV3-2) with TRBJ1-3; D might be TRBD1 (6 bases). The CDR3 consists of 15 residues. V dropped 4 bases and J dropped 0 bases, with 10 bases sitting between them. Germline V gene data show CDR1 as LGHDT and CDR2 as YNNKEL (reference sequence). The CDR3 reads CASSRGQSSGNTIYF. CDR3 sequence (DNA): TGTGCCAGCAGCCGAGGACAGAGCTCTGGAAACACCATATATTTT.

The V gene is TRBV6-1, the J gene TRBJ2-5; D is unclear. V was cut by 2 bases and J by 4 bases, with 17 bases left in between. The CDR3 is made up of 16 amino acids. Germline loops: CDR1 MNHNS, CDR2 SASEGT. The chain's CDR3 is CASSERAFNPTETQYF. In nucleotides, the CDR3 is TGTGCCAGCAGTGAAAGGGCCTTCAACCCAACAGAGACCCAGTACTTC.

V is TRBV5-1 and J is TRBJ2-7, with a weak D call TRBD1 (6 bases). CDR1 SGHRS and CDR2 YFSETQ come from the germline V gene. The V end was cut by 1 base, the J end by 5 bases, with 16 bases between. This CDR3 comprises 15 residues. CDR3 in DNA: TGCGCCAGCAGCTTGACGCTCGGGGCAGGGGACGAGCAGTACTTC. This sequence encodes CASSLTLGAGDEQYF.

Only one count was recorded for this clone. The gene calls are TRBV10-3 and TRBJ1-1, with unresolved D. The CDR3 has 15 amino acids. Between the trimmed V and J ends, which lost 0 bases and 5 bases, there was a span of 13 bases. CDR1 and CDR2 from the germline V gene are ENHRY and SYGVKD. The CDR3 coding sequence is TGTGCCATCAGTGAGTCGGGCCCTACGAGGACTGAAGCTTTCTTT. Amino acid sequence: CAISESGPTRTEAFF.

CDR3 in amino acids: CASSEEGGNEKLFF. Here the CDR3 DNA reads TGCGCCAGCAGTGAGGAAGGCGGGAATGAAAAACTGTTTTTT. J is TRBJ1-4 and V is TRBV10-2; D call uncertain. Germline CDR1 reads WSHSY; CDR2 reads SAAADI. The V gene lost 2 bases and the J gene lost 5 bases, with 9 bases spanning the gap. The CDR3 totals 14 residues.

The V and J genes are TRBV2 and TRBJ1-1, with D perhaps TRBD1 (5 bases). V was clipped by 7 bases and J by 0 bases, with 9 bases between them. Germline assignment: CDR1 SNHLY and CDR2 FYNNEI. CDR3 length: 13 amino acids. Written as DNA, the CDR3 is TGTGCCAGCACTTGGACAATGAACACTGAAGCTTTCTTT. As protein: CASTWTMNTEAFF.

As DNA, the CDR3 is TGTGCAAGTCGCCCCGTTGCGGGTCAAAGGGGCTGGGAGACCCAGTACTTC. Translation: CASRPVAGQRGWETQYF. The chain combines TRBV12-2 with TRBJ2-5. TRBV12-2 constitutes a pseudogene. CDR3 length: 17 amino acids.

This clone was detected only once. The rearrangement uses TRBV3-1 (or the pseudogene TRBV3-2) and TRBJ2-5, with D perhaps TRBD1 (5 bases). The CDR3 contains 13 residues. Per germline, CDR1 LGHDT and CDR2 YNNKEL (reference sequence). The V end lost 0 bases, the J end lost 5 bases, and 7 bases lay between the germline ends. The CDR3 DNA reads as TGTGCCAGCAGCCAAGAAGGGGTGGAGACCCAGTACTTC. Translation gives CASSQEGVETQYF.

The chain carries TRBV5-1 and TRBJ2-5; 9 bases agree with TRBD2. Germline CDR1 is SGHRS and CDR2 is YFSETQ. After removal of 3 bases from V and 2 bases from J, the junction contained 8 bases not matched to a gene. This CDR3 has 16 residues. CDR3 sequence reads: CASSSGLAGLQETQYF. The CDR3 nucleotides read TGCGCCAGCAGCTCGGGACTAGCCGGTCTTCAAGAGACCCAGTACTTC.

The genes are TRBV3-1 (or the pseudogene TRBV3-2) and TRBJ2-3, with unresolved D. The CDR3 contains 14 residues. Germline-derived CDR1 and CDR2 are LGHDT and YNNKEL (reference sequence). V lost 3 bases, J lost 8 bases, and 15 bases lay in between. CDR3 amino acids: CASSHTDRDFTQYF. The CDR3 nucleotides are TGTGCCAGCAGCCATACGGACCGAGACTTTACGCAGTATTTT.

The V call is TRBV5-1, the J call TRBJ2-1, with D perhaps matching TRBD2 (5 bases). Trimming removed 0 bases at V and 5 bases at J, with 9 bases between. The CDR3 runs to 14 residues. Germline CDR1 reads SGHRS; CDR2 reads YFSETQ. CDR3 amino acids: CASSLAPGDNEQFF. The CDR3 DNA reads as TGCGCCAGCAGCTTGGCCCCCGGGGACAATGAGCAGTTCTTC.

The chain joins TRBV3-1 (or the pseudogene TRBV3-2) to TRBJ1-3; D is undetermined. Germline loops: CDR1 LGHDT, CDR2 YNNKEL (reference sequence). The V and J ends lost 4 bases and 2 bases respectively, with 12 bases between them. The CDR3 sequence is 15 residues long. Here the CDR3 DNA reads TGTGCCAGCAGCCCTGGACGGTTCGCTGGAAACACCATATATTTT. Amino acid sequence: CASSPGRFAGNTIYF.

The CDR3 here is CASSLSSSFAYNEQFF. The CDR3, as DNA: TGTGCCAGCAGCTTAAGCAGTAGTTTTGCCTACAATGAGCAGTTCTTC. This rearrangement joins TRBV5-4 to TRBJ2-1; D gene uncertain. Trimming shortened V by 2 bases and J by 2 bases, and 14 bases separated the two germline ends. CDR3 length: 16 residues. Germline CDR1 is SGHNT and CDR2 is YYREEE (reference sequence). The full variable domain, rest sourced from reference TRBV5-4 and TRBJ2-1, is ETGVTQSPTHLIKTRGQQVTLRCSSQSGHNTVSWYQQALGQGPQFIFQYYREEENGRGNFPPRFSGLQFPNYSSELNVNALELDDSALYLCASSLSSSFAYNEQFFGPGTRLTVL.

This clone was seen more than once but under ten times. The CDR3 protein is CASSRRTSGIPYEQYV. The CDR3 DNA reads as TGTGCCAGCAGTCGTCGGACTAGTGGCATCCCCTACGAGCAGTACGTC. The chain employs TRBV2 and TRBJ2-7, with 7 bases identical to TRBD2. Germline values: CDR1 SNHLY, CDR2 FYNNEI. This CDR3 region has 16 residues. Losses at the gene ends were 5 bases for V and 2 bases for J; bases not matched to a gene: 12.

This clone has a single count. The chain carries TRBV3-1 (or the pseudogene TRBV3-2) and TRBJ1-1, with 11 nucleotides matching TRBD1. Germline V CDR1 and CDR2: LGHDT, YNNKEL (reference sequence). V gave up 1 base and J gave up 9 bases; unmatched junction bases: 4. The CDR3 is made up of 14 amino acids. The CDR3 DNA reads TGTGCCAGCAGCCAAGGGACAGGGGGCAAGAAAGCTTTCTTT. Residues: CASSQGTGGKKAFF.

V gene TRBV28 combines with J gene TRBJ1-2; D might be TRBD1 (5 bases). The V end was cut by 10 bases, the J end by 8 bases, with 11 bases between. The germline CDR1 and CDR2 sequences are MDHEN and SYDVKM. There are 10 residues in the CDR3. CDR3: CATGGRGYTF. In DNA, the CDR3 is TGTGCCACCGGGGGTCGGGGCTACACCTTC.

The genes are TRBV5-1 and TRBJ2-6, with 7 bases matching TRBD1. This CDR3 contains 16 residues. Germline loops: CDR1 SGHRS, CDR2 YFSETQ. V lost 3 bases to trimming and J lost 2 bases; unmatched junction nucleotides: 5. The CDR3 sequence: CASSWTGLPGANVLTF. The CDR3 nucleotides are TGCGCCAGCAGCTGGACAGGCCTCCCTGGGGCCAACGTCCTGACTTTC.

The chain uses TRBV28 and TRBJ1-6, with D unresolved. V was trimmed by 5 bases and J by 9 bases, leaving 23 bases between them. The CDR3 has 17 residues. Germline values: CDR1 MDHEN, CDR2 SYDVKM. Here the CDR3 reads CASSTPRVRTHGSPLHF. Written as DNA, the CDR3 is TGTGCCAGCAGTACTCCCAGAGTCCGGACTCATGGTTCACCCCTCCACTTT.

The V gene is TRBV5-5, the J gene TRBJ2-1, with TRBD2 matching over 11 bases. The CDR3 extends over 19 amino acids. In germline, CDR1 is SGHKS, CDR2 YYEKEE (reference sequence). V lost 0 bases and J lost 0; bases outside the gene matches: 8. The CDR3, as DNA: TGTGCCAGCAGCTTGGGATCTAGCGGGAGGTCGAGCTCCTACAATGAGCAGTTCTTC. Translation: CASSLGSSGRSSSYNEQFF.

Of note for this clone: One end of the junction does not line up with germline, which may come from a read error. The rearrangement uses TRBV30 and TRBJ2-1, with 14 bases lining up with TRBD2. The CDR3 length is 12 residues. Looked up from germline, CDR1 is GTSNPN and CDR2 is SVGIG (reference sequence). CDR3 nucleotides: TGTGCCTGGATGACTAGCGGGAGGGCTCGGGTCTTC. This codes for CAWMTSGRARVF.

The gene calls are TRBV27 and TRBJ2-7; D is tentatively TRBD1 or TRBD2 (5 bases each). Germline V gene lookup returns CDR1 MNHEY and CDR2 SMNVEV (reference sequence). Trimming took off 2 bases at V and 3 bases at J, with 23 bases between the two ends. The CDR3 length is 18 residues. The CDR3 nucleotides are TGTGCCAGCAGTTTACGTACCCCCCGGGACCGACTTAACTACGAGCAGTACTTC. Translation: CASSLRTPRDRLNYEQYF.

The J gene is TRBJ1-1, the V gene TRBV5-4, with 7 bases identical to TRBD1. CDR3 length: 13 amino acids. CDR1 is SGHNT, CDR2 YYREEE, per germline (reference sequence). The junction had 6 bases not matched to a gene; V was cut back by 5 bases and J by 5 bases. CDR3 region: CASRNDRVTEAFF. The CDR3 bases are TGTGCCAGCAGGAACGACAGGGTAACTGAAGCTTTCTTT.

The chain recombines TRBV3-1 (or the pseudogene TRBV3-2) with TRBJ2-2; 7 bases map to TRBD1. V lost 4 bases, J lost 1 base, and 3 bases stayed unmatched. Germline assignment: CDR1 LGHDT and CDR2 YNNKEL (reference sequence). CDR3 length equals 15 residues. CDR3 sequence (DNA): TGTGCCAGCAGCCCGAGGGACAGGAACACCGGGGAGCTGTTTTTT. Translating it yields CASSPRDRNTGELFF.

The chain combines TRBV19 with TRBJ1-6, with 7 bases identical to TRBD1. From germline, CDR1 is LNHDA and CDR2 SQIVND (reference sequence). V gave up 5 bases and J gave up 8 bases; unmatched junction bases: 6. The length of the CDR3 is 14 residues. This CDR3 reads CASSVTGLDSPLHF. In DNA, the CDR3 is TGTGCCAGTAGTGTGACAGGGTTGGATTCACCCCTCCACTTT.

The chain couples TRBV7-2 to TRBJ2-2; TRBD1 might be the D (7 bases). From germline, CDR1 is SGHTA and CDR2 FQGNSA. Trimming took 8 bases from V and 0 from J, leaving 10 bases between them. This CDR3 has 14 residues. The CDR3 here is CASQGGANTGELFF. In DNA form, the CDR3 reads TGTGCCAGCCAGGGGGGTGCGAACACCGGGGAGCTGTTTTTT.

The chain uses TRBV2 and TRBJ2-2; D gene unclear. The length of the CDR3 is 14 residues. Germline lookup yields CDR1 SNHLY and CDR2 FYNNEI. Deletions cut 6 bases from V and 6 bases from J, with 14 bases between. CDR3 bases: TGTGCCAGCAGAGGCGGTGATATGTCCGGGGAGCTGTTTTTT. This gives the protein CASRGGDMSGELFF.

The rearrangement links TRBV7-9 to TRBJ1-5, with 7 bases aligning to TRBD1. CDR1 SEHNR and CDR2 FQNEAQ come from the germline V gene (reference sequence). The CDR3 contains 15 residues. The J segment lost 0 bases and the V segment lost 6 bases, leaving 5 bases of the junction unmatched. CDR3 region: CASSQTGDSNQPQHF. CDR3 in DNA: TGTGCCAGCAGTCAAACAGGGGATAGCAATCAGCCCCAGCATTTT.